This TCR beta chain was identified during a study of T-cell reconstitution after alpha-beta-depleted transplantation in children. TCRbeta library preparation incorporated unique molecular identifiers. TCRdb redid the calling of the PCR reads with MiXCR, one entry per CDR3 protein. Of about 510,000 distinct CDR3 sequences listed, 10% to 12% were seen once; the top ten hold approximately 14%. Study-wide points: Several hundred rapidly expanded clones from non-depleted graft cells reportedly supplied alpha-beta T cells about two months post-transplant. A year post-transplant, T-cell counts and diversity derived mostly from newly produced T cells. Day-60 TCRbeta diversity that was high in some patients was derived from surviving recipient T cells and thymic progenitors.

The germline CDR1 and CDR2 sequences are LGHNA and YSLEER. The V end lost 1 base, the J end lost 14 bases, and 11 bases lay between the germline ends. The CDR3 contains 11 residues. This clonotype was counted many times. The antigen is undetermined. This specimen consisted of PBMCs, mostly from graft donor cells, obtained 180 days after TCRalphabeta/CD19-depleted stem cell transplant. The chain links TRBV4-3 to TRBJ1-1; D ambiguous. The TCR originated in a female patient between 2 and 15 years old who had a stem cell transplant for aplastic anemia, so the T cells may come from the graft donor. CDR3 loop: CASSQGRGFFF. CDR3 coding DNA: TGCGCCAGCAGCCAAGGGCGTGGGTTCTTCTTT.